This T cell receptor beta chain stems from a study of T cells in Graves' hyperthyroidism and ophthalmopathy. The CDR3 extends over 15 amino acids. The germline V and J ends were trimmed by 0 bases and 4 bases, with 13 bases remaining between them. Germline V CDR1 and CDR2: GTSNPN, SVGIG (reference sequence). This clonotype was counted ten times or more. The CDR3 regions of TCR beta were amplified from RNA transcripts. Researchers ran a first-round RT-PCR on the TCR CDR3 using the HTBI primer set. TCRdb redid the calling of the multiplex PCR reads with MiXCR, one entry per CDR3 protein. The data contain about 700,000 distinct CDR3 sequences, 13% to 15% of them seen just once; the ten biggest clones take up roughly 10%.

The sequenced sample was blood. The clonotype originates from a young woman with Graves' hyperthyroidism. The chain uses TRBV30 and TRBJ2-1; D unclear. In nucleotides, the CDR3 is TGTGCCTGGAGTGTAGAGCTAATTGGATACAATGAGCAGTTCTTC. Its translation: CAWSVELIGYNEQFF. Filled out from reference TRBV30 and TRBJ2-1, the complete variable domain reads SQTIHQWPATLVQPVGSPLSLECTVEGTSNPNLYWYRQAAGRGLQLLFYSVGIGQISSEVPQNLSASRPQDRQFILSSKKLLLSDSGFYLCAWSVELIGYNEQFFGPGTRLTVL.